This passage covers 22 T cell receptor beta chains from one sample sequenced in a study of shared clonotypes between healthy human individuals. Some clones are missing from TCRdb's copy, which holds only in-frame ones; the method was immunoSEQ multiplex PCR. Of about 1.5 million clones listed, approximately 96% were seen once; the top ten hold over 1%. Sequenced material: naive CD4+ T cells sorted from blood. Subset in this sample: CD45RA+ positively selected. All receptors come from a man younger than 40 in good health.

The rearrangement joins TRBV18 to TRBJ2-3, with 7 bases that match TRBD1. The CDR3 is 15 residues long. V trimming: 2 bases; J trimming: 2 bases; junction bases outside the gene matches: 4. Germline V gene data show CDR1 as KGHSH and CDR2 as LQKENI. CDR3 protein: CASSPRGPYTDTQYF. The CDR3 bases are TGTGCCAGCTCACCAAGGGGGCCATACACAGATACGCAGTATTTT.

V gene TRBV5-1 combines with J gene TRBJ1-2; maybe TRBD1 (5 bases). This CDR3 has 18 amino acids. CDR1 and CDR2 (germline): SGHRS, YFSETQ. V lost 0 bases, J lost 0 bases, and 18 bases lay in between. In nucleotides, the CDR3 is TGCGCCAGCAGCTTGGGCCTAGACCCAGGGAAATCTAACTATGGCTACACCTTC. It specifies CASSLGLDPGKSNYGYTF.

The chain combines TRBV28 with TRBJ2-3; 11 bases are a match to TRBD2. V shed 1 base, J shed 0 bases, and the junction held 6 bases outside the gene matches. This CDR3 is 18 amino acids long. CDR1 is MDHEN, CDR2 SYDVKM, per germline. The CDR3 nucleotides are TGTGCCAGCAGTTTATTGGCCGGACTAGCGGGTAGCACAGATACGCAGTATTTT. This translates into CASSLLAGLAGSTDTQYF.

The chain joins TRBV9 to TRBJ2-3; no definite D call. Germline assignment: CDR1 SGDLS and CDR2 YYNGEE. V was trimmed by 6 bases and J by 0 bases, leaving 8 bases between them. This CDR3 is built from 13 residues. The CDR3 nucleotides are TGTGCCAGCAACGATCTAAGCACAGATACGCAGTATTTT. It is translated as CASNDLSTDTQYF. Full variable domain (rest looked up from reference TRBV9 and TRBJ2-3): DSGVTQTPKHLITATGQRVTLRCSPRSGDLSVYWYQQSLDQGLQFLIQYYNGEERAKGNILERFSAQQFPDLHSELNLSSLELGDSALYFCASNDLSTDTQYFGPGTRLTVL.

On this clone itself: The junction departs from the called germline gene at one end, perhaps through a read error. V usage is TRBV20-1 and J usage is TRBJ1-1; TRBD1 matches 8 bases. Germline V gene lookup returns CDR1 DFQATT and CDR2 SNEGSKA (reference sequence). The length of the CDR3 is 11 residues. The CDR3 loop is CSAREGQGGLF. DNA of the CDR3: TGCAGTGCTAGAGAAGGACAGGGTGGTCTCTTT.

In nucleotides, the CDR3 is TGTGCCAGCATACGACTTGGGGGGGGTACCTACGAGCAGTACTTC. Its translation is CASIRLGGGTYEQYF. The rearrangement uses TRBV27 and TRBJ2-7; TRBD2 matches 7 bases. The CDR3 length is 15 residues. From germline, CDR1 is MNHEY and CDR2 SMNVEV (reference sequence). V dropped 7 bases and J dropped 2; count of bases not matched to a gene: 11.

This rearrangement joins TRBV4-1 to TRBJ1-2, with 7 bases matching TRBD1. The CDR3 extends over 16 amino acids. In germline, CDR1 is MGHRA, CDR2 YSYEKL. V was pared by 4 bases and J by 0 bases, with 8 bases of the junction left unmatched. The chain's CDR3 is CASSPMTGLTNYGYTF. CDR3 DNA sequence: TGCGCCAGCAGCCCGATGACAGGGCTAACTAACTATGGCTACACCTTC.

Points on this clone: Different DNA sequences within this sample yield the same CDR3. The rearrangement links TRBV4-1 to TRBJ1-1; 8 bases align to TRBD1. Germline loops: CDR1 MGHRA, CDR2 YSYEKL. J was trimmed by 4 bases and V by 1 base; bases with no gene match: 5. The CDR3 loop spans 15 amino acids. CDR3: CASSQVTGVGTEAFF. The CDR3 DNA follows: TGCGCCAGCAGCCAAGTGACAGGGGTGGGCACTGAAGCTTTCTTT.

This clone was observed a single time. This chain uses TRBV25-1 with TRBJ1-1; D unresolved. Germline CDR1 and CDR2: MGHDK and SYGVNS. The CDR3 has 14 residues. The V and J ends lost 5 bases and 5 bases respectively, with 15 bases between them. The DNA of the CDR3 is TGTGCCAGCAGTAAAATCCTCTTTGGAACTGAAGCTTTCTTT. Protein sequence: CASSKILFGTEAFF.

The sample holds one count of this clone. The DNA of the CDR3 is TGTGCCAGCTCTGGCCTTGGACAGGGTGGCAATGAGCAGTTCTTC. It encodes CASSGLGQGGNEQFF. The rearrangement joins TRBV11-1 to TRBJ2-1; 8 bases map to TRBD1. With V trimmed by 8 bases and J by 6 bases, 12 bases remained unmatched. The CDR3 covers 15 residues. In germline, CDR1 is SGHAT, CDR2 FQDESV (reference sequence).

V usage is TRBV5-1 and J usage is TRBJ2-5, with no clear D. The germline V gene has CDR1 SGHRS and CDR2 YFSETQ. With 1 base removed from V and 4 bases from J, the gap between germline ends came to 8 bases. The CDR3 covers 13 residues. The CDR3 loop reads CASSLRRRETQYF. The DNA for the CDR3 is TGCGCCAGCAGCTTGAGGCGTCGAGAGACCCAGTACTTC.

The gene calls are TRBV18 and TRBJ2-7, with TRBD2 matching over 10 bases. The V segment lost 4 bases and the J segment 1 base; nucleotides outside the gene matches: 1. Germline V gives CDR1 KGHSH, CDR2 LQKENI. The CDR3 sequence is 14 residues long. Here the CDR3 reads CASSQREGSYEQYF. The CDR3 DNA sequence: TGTGCCAGCTCACAGCGGGAGGGTTCCTACGAGCAGTACTTC.

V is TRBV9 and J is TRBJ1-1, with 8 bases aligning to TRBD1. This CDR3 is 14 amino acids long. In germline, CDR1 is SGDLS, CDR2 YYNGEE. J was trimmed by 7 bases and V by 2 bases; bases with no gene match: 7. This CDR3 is CASSVETGDLEAFF. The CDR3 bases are TGTGCCAGCAGCGTGGAGACAGGGGATCTTGAAGCTTTCTTT.

In DNA form, the CDR3 reads TGTGCCAGCAGTTTGCCTTGGGGGGAGCTGTTTTTT. It translates to CASSLPWGELFF. The V gene is TRBV28, the J gene TRBJ2-2; no clear D gene. The V and J ends lost 3 bases and 8 bases respectively, with 7 bases between them. CDR1 MDHEN and CDR2 SYDVKM come from the germline V gene. CDR3 length: 12 amino acids.

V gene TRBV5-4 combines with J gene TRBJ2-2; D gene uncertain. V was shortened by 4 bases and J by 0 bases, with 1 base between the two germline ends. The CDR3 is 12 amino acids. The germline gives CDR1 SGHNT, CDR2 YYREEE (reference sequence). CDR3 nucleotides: TGTGCCAGCAGCCCGAACACCGGGGAGCTGTTTTTT. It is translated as CASSPNTGELFF.

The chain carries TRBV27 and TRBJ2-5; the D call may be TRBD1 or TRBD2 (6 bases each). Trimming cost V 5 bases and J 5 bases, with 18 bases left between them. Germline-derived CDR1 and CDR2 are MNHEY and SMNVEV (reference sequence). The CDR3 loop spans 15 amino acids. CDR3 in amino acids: CASSPRDTTRETQYF. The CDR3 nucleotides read TGTGCCAGCAGTCCGCGGGACACCACACGGGAGACCCAGTACTTC.

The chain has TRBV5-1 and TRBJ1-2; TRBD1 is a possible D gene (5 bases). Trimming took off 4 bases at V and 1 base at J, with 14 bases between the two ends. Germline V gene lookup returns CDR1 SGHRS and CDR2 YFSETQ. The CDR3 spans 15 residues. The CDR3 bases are TGCGCCAGCAGCGCCTCGGCGACAGTTAACTATGGCTACACCTTC. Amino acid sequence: CASSASATVNYGYTF.

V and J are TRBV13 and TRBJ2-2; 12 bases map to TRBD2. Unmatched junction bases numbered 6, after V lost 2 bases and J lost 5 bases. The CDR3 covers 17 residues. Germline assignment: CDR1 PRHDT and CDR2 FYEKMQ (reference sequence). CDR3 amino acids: CASSLPASGRATGELFF. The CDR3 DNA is TGTGCCAGCAGCTTACCGGCTAGCGGGAGGGCGACCGGGGAGCTGTTTTTT.

The CDR3 reads CASSSDLRGNYEQYF. Here the CDR3 DNA reads TGTGCCAGCAGCTCAGATTTGCGGGGGAACTACGAGCAGTACTTC. This chain connects TRBV7-9 to TRBJ2-7; 7 positions match TRBD2. The CDR3 extends over 15 amino acids. Germline trimming cut 4 bases from V and 3 bases from J; bases unmatched to any gene: 9. Per the germline V gene, CDR1 is SEHNR and CDR2 is FQNEAQ (reference sequence).

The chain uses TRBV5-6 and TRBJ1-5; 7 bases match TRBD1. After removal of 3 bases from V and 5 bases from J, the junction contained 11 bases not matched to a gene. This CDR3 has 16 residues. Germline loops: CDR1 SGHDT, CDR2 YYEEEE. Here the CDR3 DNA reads TGTGCCAGCAGCTGGCAACAGGGGAAGTTAGATCAGCCCCAGCATTTT. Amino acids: CASSWQQGKLDQPQHF.

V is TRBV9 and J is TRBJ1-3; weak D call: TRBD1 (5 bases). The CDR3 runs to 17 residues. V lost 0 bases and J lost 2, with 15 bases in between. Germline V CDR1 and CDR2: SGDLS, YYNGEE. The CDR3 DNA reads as TGTGCCAGCAGCGTAGAGTTCTATGGGGCCGCTGGAAACACCATATATTTT. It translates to CASSVEFYGAAGNTIYF.

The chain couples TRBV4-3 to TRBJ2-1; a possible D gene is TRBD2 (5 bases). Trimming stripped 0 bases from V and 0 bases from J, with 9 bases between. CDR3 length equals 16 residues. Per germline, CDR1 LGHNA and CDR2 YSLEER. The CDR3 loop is CASSQEEASSYNEQFF. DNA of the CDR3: TGCGCCAGCAGCCAAGAGGAGGCTAGCTCCTACAATGAGCAGTTCTTC.